This section outlines one T cell receptor (beta chain) sequence together with its context. Its antigen is undetermined. This record comes from a study of OX40 agonist ivuxolimab in advanced cancers. The wider study: Among those enrolled, mean age was about 60 years (range roughly 23 to 90) and approximately 83% were male.

Study conclusions and caveats: Some nonresponders likewise displayed low normalized T-cell clonal expansion. Relative to CD4+ cells, CD8+ T cells on average had more expanded clones.

Data came from immunoSEQ multiplex PCR; TCRdb stores just in-frame clones and leaves some out. The sample includes about 73,000 clones, around 90% seen only once; the top ten take less than 0.55%. Sequenced material: CD4+ or CD8+ T cells sorted from blood, taken in a trial of the OX40 agonist ivuxolimab. The receptor comes from an adult with an advanced solid tumor such as melanoma, head and neck, liver or kidney cancer.

As DNA, the CDR3 is TGTGCCAGCAGAGAACAGGGGGCGGGGAACACCGGGGAGCTGTTTTTT. Amino acid sequence: CASREQGAGNTGELFF. This chain links TRBV6-4 with TRBJ2-2; 9 bases match TRBD1. Germline V gives CDR1 MRHNA, CDR2 SNTAGT. This CDR3 contains 16 residues. J was trimmed by 1 base and V by 6 bases; bases with no gene match: 6.